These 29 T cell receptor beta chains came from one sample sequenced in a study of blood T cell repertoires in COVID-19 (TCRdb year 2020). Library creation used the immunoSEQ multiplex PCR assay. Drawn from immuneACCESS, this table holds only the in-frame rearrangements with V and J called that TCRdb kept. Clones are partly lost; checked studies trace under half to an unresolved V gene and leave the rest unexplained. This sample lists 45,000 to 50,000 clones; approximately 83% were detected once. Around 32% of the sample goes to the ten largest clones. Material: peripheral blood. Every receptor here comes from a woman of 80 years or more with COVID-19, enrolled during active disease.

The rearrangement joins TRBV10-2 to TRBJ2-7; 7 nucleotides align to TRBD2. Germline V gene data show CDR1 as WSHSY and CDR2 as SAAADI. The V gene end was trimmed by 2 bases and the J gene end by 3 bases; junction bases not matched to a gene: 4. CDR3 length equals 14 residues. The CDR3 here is CASSELAEVYEQYF. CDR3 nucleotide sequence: TGCGCCAGCAGTGAGCTAGCGGAGGTCTACGAGCAGTACTTC.

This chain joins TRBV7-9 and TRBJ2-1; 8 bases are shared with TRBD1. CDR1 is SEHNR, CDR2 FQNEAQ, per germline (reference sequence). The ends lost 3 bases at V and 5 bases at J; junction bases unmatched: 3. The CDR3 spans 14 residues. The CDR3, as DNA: TGTGCCAGCAGCTTGTGGGACAGGAACAATGAGCAGTTCTTC. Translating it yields CASSLWDRNNEQFF.

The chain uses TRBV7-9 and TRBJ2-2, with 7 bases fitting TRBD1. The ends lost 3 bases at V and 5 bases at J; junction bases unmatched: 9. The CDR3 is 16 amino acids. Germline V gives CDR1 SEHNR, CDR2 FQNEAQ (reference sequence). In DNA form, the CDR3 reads TGTGCCAGCAGCTTTCCCGGGACAGTTAAAACCGGGGAGCTGTTTTTT. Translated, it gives CASSFPGTVKTGELFF. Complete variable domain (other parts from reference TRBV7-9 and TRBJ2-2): DTGVSQNPRHKITKRGQNVTFRCDPISEHNRLYWYRQTLGQGPEFLTYFQNEAQLEKSRLLSDRFSAERPKGSFSTLEIQRTEQGDSAMYLCASSFPGTVKTGELFFGEGSRLTVL.

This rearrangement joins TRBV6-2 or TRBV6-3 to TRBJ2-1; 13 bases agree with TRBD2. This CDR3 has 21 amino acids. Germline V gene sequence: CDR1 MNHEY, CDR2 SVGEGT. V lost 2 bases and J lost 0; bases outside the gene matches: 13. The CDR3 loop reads CASSYLGGLAGILSSYNEQFF. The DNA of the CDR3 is TGTGCCAGCAGTTACCTGGGGGGACTAGCGGGAATTTTAAGCTCCTACAATGAGCAGTTCTTC.

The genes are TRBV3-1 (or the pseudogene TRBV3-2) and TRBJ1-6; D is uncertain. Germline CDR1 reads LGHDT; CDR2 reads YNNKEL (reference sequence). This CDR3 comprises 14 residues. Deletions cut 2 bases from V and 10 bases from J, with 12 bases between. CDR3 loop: CASSQREPLSPLHF. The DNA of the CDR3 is TGTGCCAGCAGCCAACGAGAACCTTTGTCACCCCTCCACTTT.

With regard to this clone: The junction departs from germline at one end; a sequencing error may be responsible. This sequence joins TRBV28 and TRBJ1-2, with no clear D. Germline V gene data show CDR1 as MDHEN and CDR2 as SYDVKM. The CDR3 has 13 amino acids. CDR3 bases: TGTGCCAGCACTTTAAGGTTAGACTATGGCCACACCTTC. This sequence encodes CASTLRLDYGHTF.

CDR3 in DNA: TGTGCCAGCTCACCGGGGGGAGCCTTTTATGACACTGAAGCTTTCTTT. It is translated as CASSPGGAFYDTEAFF. The chain has TRBV18 and TRBJ1-1, with a possible D match to TRBD1 (5 bases). The CDR3 length is 16 residues. Looked up from germline, CDR1 is KGHSH and CDR2 is LQKENI. V was shortened by 3 bases and J by 3 bases, with 17 bases between the two germline ends.

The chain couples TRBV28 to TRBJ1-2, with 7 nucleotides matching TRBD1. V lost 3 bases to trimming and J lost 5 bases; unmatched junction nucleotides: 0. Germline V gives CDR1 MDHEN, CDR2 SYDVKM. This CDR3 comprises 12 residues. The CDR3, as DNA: TGTGCCAGCAGTTTGACAGGGTATGGCTACACCTTC. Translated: CASSLTGYGYTF.

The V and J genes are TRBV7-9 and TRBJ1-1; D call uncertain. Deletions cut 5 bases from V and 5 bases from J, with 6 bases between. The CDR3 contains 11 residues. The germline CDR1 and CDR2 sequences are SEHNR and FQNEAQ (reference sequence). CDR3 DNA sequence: TGTGCCAGCAGCCCAAAAACTGAAGCTTTCTTT. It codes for CASSPKTEAFF. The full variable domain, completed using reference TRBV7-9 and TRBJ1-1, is DTGVSQNPRHKITKRGQNVTFRCDPISEHNRLYWYRQTLGQGPEFLTYFQNEAQLEKSRLLSDRFSAERPKGSFSTLEIQRTEQGDSAMYLCASSPKTEAFFGQGTRLTVV.

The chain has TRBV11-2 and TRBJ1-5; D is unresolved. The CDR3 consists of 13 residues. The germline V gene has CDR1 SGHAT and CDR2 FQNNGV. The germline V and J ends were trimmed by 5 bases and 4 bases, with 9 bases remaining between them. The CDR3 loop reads CASSPQRNQPQHF. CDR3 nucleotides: TGTGCCAGCAGCCCTCAGCGGAATCAGCCCCAGCATTTT.

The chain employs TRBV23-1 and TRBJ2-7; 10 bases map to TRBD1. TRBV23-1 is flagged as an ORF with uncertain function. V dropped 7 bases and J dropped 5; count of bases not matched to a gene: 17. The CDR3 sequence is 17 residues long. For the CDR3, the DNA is TGCGCCAGCACCTCGACAGCTTCCGGGACAGGGGCTGACGAGCAGTACTTC. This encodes CASTSTASGTGADEQYF.

The CDR3 DNA sequence: TGTGCCAGCTCACCCCTCACACAGTTTCAGAAGACCCAGTACTTC. Its translation: CASSPLTQFQKTQYF. The rearrangement links TRBV18 to TRBJ2-5; D unclear. CDR1 is KGHSH, CDR2 LQKENI, per germline. There are 15 residues in the CDR3. The V end lost 3 bases, the J end lost 6 bases, and 17 bases lay between the germline ends.

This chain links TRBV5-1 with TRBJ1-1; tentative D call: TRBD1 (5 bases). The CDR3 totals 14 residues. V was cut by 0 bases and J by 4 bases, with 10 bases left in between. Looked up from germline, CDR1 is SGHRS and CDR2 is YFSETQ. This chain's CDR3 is CASSLGGIGTEAFF. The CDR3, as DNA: TGCGCCAGCAGCTTGGGGGGCATTGGCACTGAAGCTTTCTTT.

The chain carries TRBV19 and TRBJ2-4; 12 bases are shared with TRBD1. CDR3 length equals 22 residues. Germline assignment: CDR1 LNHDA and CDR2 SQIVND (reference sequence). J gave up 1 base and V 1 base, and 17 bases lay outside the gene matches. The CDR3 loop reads CASSIAFSGGQGAFGAKNIQYF. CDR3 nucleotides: TGTGCCAGTAGTATAGCTTTTTCGGGGGGACAGGGGGCGTTTGGGGCCAAAAACATTCAGTACTTC.

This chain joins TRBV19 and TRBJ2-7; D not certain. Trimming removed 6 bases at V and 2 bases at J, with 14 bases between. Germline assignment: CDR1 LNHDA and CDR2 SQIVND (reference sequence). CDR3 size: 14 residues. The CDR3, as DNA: TGTGCCAGTAGCCCCCGAGTGGTTCCCTACGAGCAGTACTTC. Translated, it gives CASSPRVVPYEQYF.

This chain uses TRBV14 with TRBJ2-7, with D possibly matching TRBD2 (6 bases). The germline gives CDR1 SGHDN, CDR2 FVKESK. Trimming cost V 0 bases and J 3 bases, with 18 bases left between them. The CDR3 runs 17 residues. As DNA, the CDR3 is TGTGCCAGCAGCCAAGACCCTAGACTAGTCGGGCGCTACGAGCAGTACTTC. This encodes CASSQDPRLVGRYEQYF.

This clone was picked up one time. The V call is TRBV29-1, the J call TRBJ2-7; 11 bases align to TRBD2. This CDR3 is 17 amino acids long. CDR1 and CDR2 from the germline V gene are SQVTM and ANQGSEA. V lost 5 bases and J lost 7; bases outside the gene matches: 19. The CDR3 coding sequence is TGCAGCGTTACGGGAGCAAGAGGTCTAGCGGGAGGTAAAGAGCAGTACTTC. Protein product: CSVTGARGLAGGKEQYF.

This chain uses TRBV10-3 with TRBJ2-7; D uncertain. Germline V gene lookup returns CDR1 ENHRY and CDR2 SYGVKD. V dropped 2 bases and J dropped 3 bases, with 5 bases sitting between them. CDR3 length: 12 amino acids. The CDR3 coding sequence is TGTGCCATCAGTGAGCCCGGCTACGAGCAGTACTTC. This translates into CAISEPGYEQYF.

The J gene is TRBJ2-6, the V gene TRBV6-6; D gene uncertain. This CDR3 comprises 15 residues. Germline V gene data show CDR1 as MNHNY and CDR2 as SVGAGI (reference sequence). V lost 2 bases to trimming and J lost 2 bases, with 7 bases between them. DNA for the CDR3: TGTGCCAGCAGTTACGGCCGGGCTGGGGCCAACGTCCTGACTTTC. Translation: CASSYGRAGANVLTF.

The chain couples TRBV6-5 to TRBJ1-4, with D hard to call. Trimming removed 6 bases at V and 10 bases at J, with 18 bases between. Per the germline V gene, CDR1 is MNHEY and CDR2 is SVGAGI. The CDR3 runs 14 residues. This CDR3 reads CASRQPGVSGKLFF. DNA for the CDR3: TGTGCCAGCAGACAACCGGGTGTCAGCGGAAAACTGTTTTTT.

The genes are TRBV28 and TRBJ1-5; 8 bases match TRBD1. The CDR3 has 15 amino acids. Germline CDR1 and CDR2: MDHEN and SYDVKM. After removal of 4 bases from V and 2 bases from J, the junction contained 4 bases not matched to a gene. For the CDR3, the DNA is TGTGCCAGCAGTTATGGACAGGGCCGCAATCAGCCCCAGCATTTT. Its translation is CASSYGQGRNQPQHF.

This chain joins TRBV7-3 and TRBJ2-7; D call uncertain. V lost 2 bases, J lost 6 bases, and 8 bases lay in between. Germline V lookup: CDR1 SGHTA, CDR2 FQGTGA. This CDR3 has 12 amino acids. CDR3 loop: CASSLPPGEQYF. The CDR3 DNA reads TGTGCCAGCAGCTTACCCCCGGGCGAGCAGTACTTC.

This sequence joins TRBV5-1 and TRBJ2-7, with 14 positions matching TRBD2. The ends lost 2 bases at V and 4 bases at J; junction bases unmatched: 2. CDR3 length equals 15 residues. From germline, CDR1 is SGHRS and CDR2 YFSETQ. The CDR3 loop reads CASSLGTSGSYEQYF. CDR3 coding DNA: TGCGCCAGCAGCTTAGGGACTAGCGGGAGTTACGAGCAGTACTTC.

Written as DNA, the CDR3 is TGTGCCAGCAGCTTAGAACAGAGGGGGGGCTACAATGAGCAGTTCTTC. Translating gives CASSLEQRGGYNEQFF. J is TRBJ2-1 and V is TRBV11-1; possibly TRBD2 for D (7 bases). Germline V lookup: CDR1 SGHAT, CDR2 FQDESV (reference sequence). V was trimmed by 1 base and J by 3 bases, leaving 13 bases between them. The CDR3 has 16 residues.

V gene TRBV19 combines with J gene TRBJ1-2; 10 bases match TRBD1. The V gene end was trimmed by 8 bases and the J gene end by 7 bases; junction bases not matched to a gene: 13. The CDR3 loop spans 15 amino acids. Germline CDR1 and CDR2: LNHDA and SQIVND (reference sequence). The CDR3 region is CASQYGGQGLSGYTF. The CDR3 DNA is TGTGCCAGTCAGTATGGGGGACAGGGGCTCTCTGGCTACACCTTC.

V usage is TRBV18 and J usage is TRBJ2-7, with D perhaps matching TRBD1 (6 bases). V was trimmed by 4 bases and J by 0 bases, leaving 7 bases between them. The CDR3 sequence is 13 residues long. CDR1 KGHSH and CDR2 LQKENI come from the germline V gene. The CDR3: CASSRDISYEQYF. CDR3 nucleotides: TGTGCCAGCTCACGGGACATCTCCTACGAGCAGTACTTC.

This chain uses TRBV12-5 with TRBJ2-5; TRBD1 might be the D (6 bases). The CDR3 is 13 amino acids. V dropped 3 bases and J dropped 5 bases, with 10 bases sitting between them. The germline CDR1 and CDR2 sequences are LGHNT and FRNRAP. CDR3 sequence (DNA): TGTGCTAGTGGTTTAACAGGGATGGAGACCCAGTACTTC. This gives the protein CASGLTGMETQYF. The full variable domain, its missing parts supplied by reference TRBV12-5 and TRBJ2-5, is DARVTQTPRHKVTEMGQEVTMRCQPILGHNTVFWYRQTMMQGLELLAYFRNRAPLDDSGMPKDRFSAEMPDATLATLKIQPSEPRDSAVYFCASGLTGMETQYFGPGTRLLVL.

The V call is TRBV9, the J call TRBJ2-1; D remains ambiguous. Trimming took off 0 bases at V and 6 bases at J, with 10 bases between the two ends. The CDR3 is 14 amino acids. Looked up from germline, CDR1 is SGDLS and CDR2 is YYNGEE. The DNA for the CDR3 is TGTGCCAGCAGCGTAGATAGTAGCTCCAATGAGCAGTTCTTC. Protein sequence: CASSVDSSSNEQFF.

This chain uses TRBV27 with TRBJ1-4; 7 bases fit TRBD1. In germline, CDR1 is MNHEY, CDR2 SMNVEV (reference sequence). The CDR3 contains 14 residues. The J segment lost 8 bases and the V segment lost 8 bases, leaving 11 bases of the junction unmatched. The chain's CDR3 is CASGLTGQREKLFF. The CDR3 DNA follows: TGTGCCAGCGGCCTGACAGGGCAACGGGAAAAACTGTTTTTT.